A selection of T cell receptor beta chains follows, all from one sample in a study of T cells in Graves' hyperthyroidism and ophthalmopathy. From the multiplex PCR reads, TCRdb called clonotypes with MiXCR, one entry per CDR3 protein. The repertoire holds hundreds of thousands of distinct CDR3 sequences, with over 15% as singletons. The sequenced sample consisted of blood. The receptors originated from a woman aged 50 to 60 with Graves' hyperthyroidism that later progressed to Graves' ophthalmopathy. Each CDR3 is given with its conserved first and last residue. The D gene is left open where the match is weak. A row's size may be missing; if present it is once, few, many or a size class.

V,size,J,D,length,CDR3,DNA
TRBV3-1,many,TRBJ2-1,TRBD2,15,CASSRGTSGVYEQFF,TGTGCCAGCAGCCGTGGGACTAGCGGGGTGTATGAGCAGTTCTTC
TRBV6-9,NA,TRBJ1-2,NA,14,CASSRRDSRTSYTF,TGTGCCAGCAGCCGACGGGACTCCCGGACAAGCTACACCTTC
TRBV15,NA,TRBJ1-5,NA,13,CATSRDRLPAQHF,TGTGCCACCAGCAGAGATCGACTCCCAGCCCAGCATTTT
TRBV3-1,NA,TRBJ2-7,TRBD2,16,CASSQDPSGGAYEQYF,TGTGCCAGCAGCCAAGACCCTAGCGGGGGGGCCTACGAGCAGTACTTC
TRBV6-1,few,TRBJ1-2,TRBD1,14,CASSLQGATVGYTF,TGTGCCAGCAGTTTACAGGGGGCGACGGTTGGCTACACCTTC
TRBV7-8,NA,TRBJ1-2,TRBD1,14,CASSYGTDSYGYTF,TGTGCCAGCAGCTATGGGACAGACTCCTATGGCTACACCTTC
TRBV20-1,few,TRBJ2-3,TRBD2,15,CSARVLAGVTDTQYF,TGCAGTGCTAGAGTCCTAGCGGGGGTTACAGATACGCAGTATTTT
TRBV5-1,NA,TRBJ1-2,NA,14,CASSLSDGDYGYTF,TGCGCCAGCAGCTTGAGTGACGGCGACTATGGCTACACCTTC
TRBV30,few,TRBJ1-1,NA,18,CAWSRRDIKWGIKTEAFF,TGTGCCTGGAGTCGCCGGGACATAAAGTGGGGGATAAAAACTGAAGCTTTCTTT
TRBV29-1,NA,TRBJ2-1,TRBD2,19,CSGGGGGLAGGPIYNEQFF,TGCAGCGGCGGTGGGGGGGGACTAGCGGGGGGGCCGATCTACAATGAGCAGTTCTTC
TRBV27,many,TRBJ2-5,NA,14,CASGHLTARETQYF,TGTGCCAGCGGCCATCTGACAGCACGGGAGACCCAGTACTTC
TRBV27,NA,TRBJ1-4,TRBD1,15,CASSFLVRGPEKLFF,TGTGCCAGCAGTTTTTTAGTCAGGGGGCCTGAAAAACTGTTTTTT
TRBV20-1,NA,TRBJ2-5,TRBD1,15,CSARPGTGGRETQYF,TGCAGTGCTCGGCCCGGGACAGGGGGTCGAGAGACCCAGTACTTC
TRBV30,many,TRBJ1-1,TRBD1,12,CAWGDRDTEAFF,TGTGCCTGGGGGGACAGAGACACTGAAGCTTTCTTT
TRBV5-1,NA,TRBJ2-2,NA,15,CASSLISGVDGELFF,TGCGCCAGCAGCTTGATATCAGGGGTTGACGGGGAGCTGTTTTTT
TRBV20-1,NA,TRBJ2-7,TRBD1,11,CMGQGGDEQYF,TGCATGGGACAGGGAGGAGACGAGCAGTACTTC
TRBV11-2,many,TRBJ2-5,NA,15,CASSLVGAPQETQYF,TGTGCCAGCAGCCTAGTGGGGGCGCCTCAAGAGACCCAGTACTTC
TRBV27,many,TRBJ1-1,NA,16,CASSPYGPGENTEAFF,TGTGCCAGCAGTCCTTACGGTCCGGGAGAGAACACTGAAGCTTTCTTT
TRBV5-1,few,TRBJ1-3,NA,15,CASSRGSTRGNTIYF,TGCGCCAGCAGCCGGGGCAGTACAAGGGGAAACACCATATATTTT
TRBV20-1,many,TRBJ2-6,NA,14,CSAIGHSGANVLTF,TGCAGTGCTATCGGCCACTCTGGGGCCAACGTCCTGACTTTC
TRBV9,once,TRBJ1-2,NA,13,CASSARGGDGYTF,TGTGCCAGCAGCGCTCGGGGGGGAGATGGCTACACCTTC
TRBV5-5,NA,TRBJ2-3,TRBD1,15,CASSQGDWGADTQYF,TGTGCCAGCAGCCAGGGGGATTGGGGAGCCGATACGCAGTATTTT
TRBV11-2,many,TRBJ1-3,NA,14,CASSVGGSGNTIYF,TGTGCCAGCAGCGTAGGGGGGTCTGGAAACACCATATATTTT
TRBV5-1,many,TRBJ2-1,NA,14,CASSLDGPYNEQFF,TGCGCCAGCAGTCTGGACGGCCCATACAATGAGCAGTTCTTC
TRBV7-9,NA,TRBJ2-3,NA,15,CASSLTPVAEGTQYF,TGTGCCAGCAGCTTAACCCCGGTAGCCGAGGGTACGCAGTATTTT
TRBV20-1,NA,TRBJ1-4,NA,13,CSATARVSEKLFF,TGCAGTGCCACCGCCAGGGTGAGCGAAAAACTGTTTTTT
TRBV12-3/TRBV12-4,many,TRBJ1-2,TRBD1,13,CASSRQGFYGYTF,TGTGCCAGCAGCAGACAGGGGTTCTATGGCTACACCTTC
TRBV2,many,TRBJ2-7,TRBD1,16,CASSPRTGGYGIEQYF,TGTGCCAGCAGTCCAAGGACAGGGGGGTATGGGATCGAGCAGTACTTC
TRBV12-3/TRBV12-4,NA,TRBJ2-6,NA,13,CASRNSGANVLTF,TGTGCCAGCAGAAACTCTGGGGCCAACGTCCTGACTTTC
TRBV12-3/TRBV12-4,few,TRBJ2-1,NA,12,CASSPGLGEQFF,TGTGCCAGCAGCCCCGGGTTGGGTGAGCAGTTCTTC
TRBV30,many,TRBJ2-2,TRBD2,17,CAWTSGGAALNTGELFF,TGTGCCTGGACTAGCGGGGGGGCCGCCCTAAACACCGGGGAGCTGTTTTTT
TRBV7-3,NA,TRBJ2-7,NA,15,CASSSFGGSSYEQYF,TGTGCCAGCAGCTCCTTCGGGGGCAGCTCCTACGAGCAGTACTTC
TRBV24-1,few,TRBJ2-2,TRBD2,17,CATSEPTSGRDTGELFF,TGTGCCACCAGTGAACCTACTAGCGGGAGGGACACCGGGGAGCTGTTTTTT